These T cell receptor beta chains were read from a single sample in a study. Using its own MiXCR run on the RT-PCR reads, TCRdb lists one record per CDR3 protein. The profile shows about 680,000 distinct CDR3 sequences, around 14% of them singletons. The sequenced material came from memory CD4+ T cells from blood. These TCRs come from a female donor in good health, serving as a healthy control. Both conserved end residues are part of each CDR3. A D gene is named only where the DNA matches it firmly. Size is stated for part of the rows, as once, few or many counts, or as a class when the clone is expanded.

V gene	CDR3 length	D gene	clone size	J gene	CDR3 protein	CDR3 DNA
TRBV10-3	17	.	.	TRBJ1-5	CAISDAQTSNSNQPQHF	TGTGCCATCAGTGACGCGCAGACCTCTAATAGCAATCAGCCCCAGCATTTT
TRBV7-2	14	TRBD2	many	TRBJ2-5	CASSKSGLQETQYF	TGTGCCAGCAGCAAGTCGGGACTACAAGAGACCCAGTACTTC
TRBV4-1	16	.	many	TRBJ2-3	CASSQSWGGYIDTQYF	TGCGCCAGCAGCCAAAGTTGGGGGGGCTATATAGATACGCAGTATTTT
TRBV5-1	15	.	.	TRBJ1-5	CASSLGGWGDQPQHF	TGCGCCAGCAGCTTGGGAGGATGGGGAGATCAGCCCCAGCATTTT
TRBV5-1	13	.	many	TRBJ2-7	CASSLAGEREQYF	TGCGCCAGCAGCTTGGCGGGAGAGCGTGAGCAGTACTTC
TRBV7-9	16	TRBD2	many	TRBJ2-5	CASSYALGPGGETQYF	TGTGCCAGCAGCTATGCCCTAGGCCCGGGAGGGGAGACCCAGTACTTC
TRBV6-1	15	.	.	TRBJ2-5	CASSLSGNSAETQYF	TGTGCCAGCAGCCTCTCAGGGAACTCTGCAGAGACCCAGTACTTC
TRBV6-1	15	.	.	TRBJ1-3	CASSITGEPLNTIYF	TGTGCCAGCAGTATCACGGGGGAACCACTAAACACCATATATTTT
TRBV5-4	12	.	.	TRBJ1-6	CASSSVGQSVHF	TGTGCCAGCAGCTCCGTCGGCCAAAGTGTCCACTTT
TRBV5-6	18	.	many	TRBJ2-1	CASSLVGVLGGNYNEQFF	TGTGCCAGCAGCTTGGTAGGGGTACTAGGCGGAAACTACAATGAGCAGTTCTTC
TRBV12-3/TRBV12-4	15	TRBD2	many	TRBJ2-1	CASHHPGLAVSEQFF	TGTGCCAGTCATCATCCGGGACTAGCGGTGTCGGAGCAGTTCTTC
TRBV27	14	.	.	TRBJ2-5	CASSPFLGGETQYF	TGTGCCAGCAGTCCCTTCCTAGGGGGTGAGACCCAGTACTTC
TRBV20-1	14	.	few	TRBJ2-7	CSASGASEVYEQYF	TGCAGTGCTAGTGGGGCTAGCGAGGTCTACGAGCAGTACTTC